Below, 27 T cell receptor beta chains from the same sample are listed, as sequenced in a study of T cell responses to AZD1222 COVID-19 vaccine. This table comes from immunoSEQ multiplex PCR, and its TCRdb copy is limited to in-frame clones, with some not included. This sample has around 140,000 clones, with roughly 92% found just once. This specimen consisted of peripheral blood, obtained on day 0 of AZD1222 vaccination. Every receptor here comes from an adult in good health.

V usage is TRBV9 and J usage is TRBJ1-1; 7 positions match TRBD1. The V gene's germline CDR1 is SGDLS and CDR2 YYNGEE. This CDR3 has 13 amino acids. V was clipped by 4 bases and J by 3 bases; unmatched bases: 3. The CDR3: CASSSGGYTEAFF. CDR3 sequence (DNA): TGTGCCAGCAGCTCAGGGGGTTACACTGAAGCTTTCTTT.

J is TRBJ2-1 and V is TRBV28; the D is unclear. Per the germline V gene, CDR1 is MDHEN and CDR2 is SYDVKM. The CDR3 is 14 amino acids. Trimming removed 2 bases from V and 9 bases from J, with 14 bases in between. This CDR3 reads CASSLISVRGEQFF. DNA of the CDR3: TGTGCCAGCAGTTTAATTTCCGTACGCGGTGAGCAGTTCTTC.

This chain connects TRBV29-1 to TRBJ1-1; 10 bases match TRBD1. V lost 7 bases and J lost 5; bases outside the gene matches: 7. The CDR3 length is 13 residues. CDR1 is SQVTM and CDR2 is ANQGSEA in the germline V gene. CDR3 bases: TGCAGCGCACAGGGACAGGGGATAACTGAAGCTTTCTTT. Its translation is CSAQGQGITEAFF.

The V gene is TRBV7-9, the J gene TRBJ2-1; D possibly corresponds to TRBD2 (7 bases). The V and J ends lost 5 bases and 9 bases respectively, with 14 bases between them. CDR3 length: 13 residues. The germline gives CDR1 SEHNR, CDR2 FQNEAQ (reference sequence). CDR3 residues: CASSLGGPGEQFF. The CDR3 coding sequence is TGTGCCAGCAGCCTCGGGGGGCCCGGTGAGCAGTTCTTC.

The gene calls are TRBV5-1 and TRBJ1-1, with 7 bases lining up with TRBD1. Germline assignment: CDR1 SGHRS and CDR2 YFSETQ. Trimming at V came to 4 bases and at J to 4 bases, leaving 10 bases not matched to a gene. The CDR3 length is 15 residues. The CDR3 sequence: CASSQGQAESTEAFF. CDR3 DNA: TGCGCCAGCAGCCAAGGACAGGCGGAGAGCACTGAAGCTTTCTTT.

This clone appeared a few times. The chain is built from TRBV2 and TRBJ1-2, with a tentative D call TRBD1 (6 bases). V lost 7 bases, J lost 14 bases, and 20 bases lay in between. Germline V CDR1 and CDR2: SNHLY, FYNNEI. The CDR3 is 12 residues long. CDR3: CASTPREGDWTF. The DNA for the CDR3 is TGTGCCAGCACCCCCAGGGAGGGGGATTGGACCTTC. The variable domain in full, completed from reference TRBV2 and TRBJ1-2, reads EPEVTQTPSHQVTQMGQEVILRCVPISNHLYFYWYRQILGQKVEFLVSFYNNEISEKSEIFDDQFSVERPDGSNFTLKIRSTKLEDSAMYFCASTPREGDWTFGSGTRLTVV.

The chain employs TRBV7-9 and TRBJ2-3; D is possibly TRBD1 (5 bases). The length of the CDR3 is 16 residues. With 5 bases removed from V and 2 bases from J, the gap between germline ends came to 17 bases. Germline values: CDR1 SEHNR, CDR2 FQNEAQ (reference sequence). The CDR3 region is CASSGIRVFPTDTQYF. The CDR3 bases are TGTGCCAGCAGCGGGATCAGGGTTTTCCCCACAGATACGCAGTATTTT.

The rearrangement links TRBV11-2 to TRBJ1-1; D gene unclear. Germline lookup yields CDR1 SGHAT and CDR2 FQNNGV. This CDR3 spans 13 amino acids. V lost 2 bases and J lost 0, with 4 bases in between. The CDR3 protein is CASSLLVNTEAFF. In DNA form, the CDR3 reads TGTGCCAGCAGCTTATTGGTGAACACTGAAGCTTTCTTT.

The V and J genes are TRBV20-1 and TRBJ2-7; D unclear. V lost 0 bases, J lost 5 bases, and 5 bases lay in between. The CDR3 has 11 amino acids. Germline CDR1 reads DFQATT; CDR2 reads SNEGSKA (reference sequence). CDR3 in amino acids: CSARDPNEQYF. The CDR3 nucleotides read TGCAGTGCTAGAGATCCTAACGAGCAGTACTTC.

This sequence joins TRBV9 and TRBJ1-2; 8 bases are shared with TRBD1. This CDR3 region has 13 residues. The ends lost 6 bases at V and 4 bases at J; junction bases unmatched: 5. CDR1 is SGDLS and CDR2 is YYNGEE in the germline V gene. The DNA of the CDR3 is TGTGCCAGCACCCGGGACAGGATCTATGGCTACACCTTC. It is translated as CASTRDRIYGYTF.

CDR3 in amino acids: CASSLDLREAFF. The CDR3, as DNA: TGTGCCAGCAGTTTAGATCTTAGGGAAGCTTTCTTT. The rearrangement links TRBV12-3 or TRBV12-4 to TRBJ1-1; D is undetermined. The CDR3 runs 12 residues. The V end was cut by 1 base, the J end by 8 bases, with 8 bases between.

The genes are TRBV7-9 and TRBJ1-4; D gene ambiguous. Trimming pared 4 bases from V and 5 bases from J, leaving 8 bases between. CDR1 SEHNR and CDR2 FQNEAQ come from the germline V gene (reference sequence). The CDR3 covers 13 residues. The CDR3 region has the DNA TGTGCCAGCAGCTCTCGACCCAATGAAAAACTGTTTTTT. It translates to CASSSRPNEKLFF.

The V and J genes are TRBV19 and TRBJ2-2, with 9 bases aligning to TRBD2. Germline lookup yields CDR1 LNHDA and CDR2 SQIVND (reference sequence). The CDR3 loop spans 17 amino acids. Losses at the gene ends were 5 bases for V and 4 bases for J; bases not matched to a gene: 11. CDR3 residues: CASSRGRVGFSTGELFF. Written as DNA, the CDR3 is TGTGCCAGTAGTCGCGGGAGGGTGGGGTTTTCCACCGGGGAGCTGTTTTTT.

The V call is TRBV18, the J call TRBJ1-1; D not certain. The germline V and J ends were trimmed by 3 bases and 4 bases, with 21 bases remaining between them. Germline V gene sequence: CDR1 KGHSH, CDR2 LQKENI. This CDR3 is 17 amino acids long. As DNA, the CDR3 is TGTGCCAGCTCACCGGTAATCTTACGGATGGGAGGCACTGAAGCTTTCTTT. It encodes CASSPVILRMGGTEAFF.

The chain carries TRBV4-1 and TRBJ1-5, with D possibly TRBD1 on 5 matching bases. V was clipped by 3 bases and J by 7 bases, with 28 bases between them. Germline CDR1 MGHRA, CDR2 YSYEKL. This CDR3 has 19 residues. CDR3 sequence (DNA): TGCGCCAGCAGCCATCATGGGGGTTTTTGGCAGGGAAAGGGACAGCCCCAGCATTTT. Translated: CASSHHGGFWQGKGQPQHF.

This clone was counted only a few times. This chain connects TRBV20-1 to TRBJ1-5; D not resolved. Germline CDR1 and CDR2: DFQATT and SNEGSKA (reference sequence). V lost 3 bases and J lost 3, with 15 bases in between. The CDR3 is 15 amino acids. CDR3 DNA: TGCAGTGCTAGTGTGGTTTCGGCCGTCAATCAGCCCCAGCATTTT. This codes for CSASVVSAVNQPQHF.

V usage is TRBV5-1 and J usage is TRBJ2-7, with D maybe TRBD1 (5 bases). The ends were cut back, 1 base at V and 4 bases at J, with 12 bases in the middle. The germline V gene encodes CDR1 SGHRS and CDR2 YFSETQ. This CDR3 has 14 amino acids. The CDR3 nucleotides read TGCGCCAGCAGCTTGAGGGGCGCCGGGTACGAGCAGTACTTC. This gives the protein CASSLRGAGYEQYF.

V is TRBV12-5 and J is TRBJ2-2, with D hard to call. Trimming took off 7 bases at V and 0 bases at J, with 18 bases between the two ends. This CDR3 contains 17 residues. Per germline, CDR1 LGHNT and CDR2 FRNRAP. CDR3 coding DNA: TGTGCTAGTGCCTCGACCCGGTTCGGAACGAACACCGGGGAGCTGTTTTTT. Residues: CASASTRFGTNTGELFF. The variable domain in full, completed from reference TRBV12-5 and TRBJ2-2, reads DARVTQTPRHKVTEMGQEVTMRCQPILGHNTVFWYRQTMMQGLELLAYFRNRAPLDDSGMPKDRFSAEMPDATLATLKIQPSEPRDSAVYFCASASTRFGTNTGELFFGEGSRLTVL.

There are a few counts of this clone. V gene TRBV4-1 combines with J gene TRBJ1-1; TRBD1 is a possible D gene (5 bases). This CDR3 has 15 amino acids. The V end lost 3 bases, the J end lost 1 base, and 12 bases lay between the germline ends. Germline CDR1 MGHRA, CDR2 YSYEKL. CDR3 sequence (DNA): TGCGCCAGCAGCCATCCCAGGGATCGGAACACTGAAGCTTTCTTT. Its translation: CASSHPRDRNTEAFF.

CDR3 protein: CASSPKARMYENTEAFF. The DNA of the CDR3 is TGTGCCAGTAGTCCGAAGGCCAGAATGTATGAAAACACTGAAGCTTTCTTT. The V and J genes are TRBV19 and TRBJ1-1, with unresolved D. Trimming left V 5 bases short and J 2 bases short, with 21 bases between. Germline V gene lookup returns CDR1 LNHDA and CDR2 SQIVND (reference sequence). The CDR3 is 17 amino acids.

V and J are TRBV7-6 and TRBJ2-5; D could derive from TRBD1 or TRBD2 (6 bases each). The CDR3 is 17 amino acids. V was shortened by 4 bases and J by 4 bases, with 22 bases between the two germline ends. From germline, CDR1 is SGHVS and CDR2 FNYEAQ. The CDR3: CASSSPFWGALGETQYF. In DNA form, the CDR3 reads TGTGCCAGCAGCTCGCCTTTCTGGGGGGCTTTGGGAGAGACCCAGTACTTC.

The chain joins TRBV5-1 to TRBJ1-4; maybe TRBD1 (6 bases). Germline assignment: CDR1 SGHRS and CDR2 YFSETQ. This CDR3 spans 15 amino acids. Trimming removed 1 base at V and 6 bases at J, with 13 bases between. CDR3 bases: TGCGCCAGCAGCTTGCAGGGAGGGGGGCATGAAAAACTGTTTTTT. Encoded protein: CASSLQGGGHEKLFF.

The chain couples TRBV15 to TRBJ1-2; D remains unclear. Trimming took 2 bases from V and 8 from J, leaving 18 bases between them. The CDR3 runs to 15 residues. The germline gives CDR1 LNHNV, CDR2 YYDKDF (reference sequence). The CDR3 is CATSRSVGYREGYTF. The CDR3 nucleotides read TGTGCCACCAGCAGATCAGTAGGGTACCGGGAAGGCTACACCTTC.

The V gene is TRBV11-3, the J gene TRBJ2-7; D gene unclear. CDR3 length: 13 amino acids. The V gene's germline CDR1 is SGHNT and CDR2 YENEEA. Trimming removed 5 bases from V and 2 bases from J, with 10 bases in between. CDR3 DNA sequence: TGTGCCAGCAGCCTCGGGCCTGCCTACGAGCAGTACTTC. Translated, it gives CASSLGPAYEQYF.

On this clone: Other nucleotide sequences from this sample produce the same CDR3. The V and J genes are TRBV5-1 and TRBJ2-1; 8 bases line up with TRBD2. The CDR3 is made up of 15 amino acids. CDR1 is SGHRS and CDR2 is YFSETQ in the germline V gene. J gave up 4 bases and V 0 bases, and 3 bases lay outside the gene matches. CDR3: CASSLGLAGYNEQFF. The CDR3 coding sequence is TGCGCCAGCAGCTTGGGCCTAGCGGGTTACAATGAGCAGTTCTTC.

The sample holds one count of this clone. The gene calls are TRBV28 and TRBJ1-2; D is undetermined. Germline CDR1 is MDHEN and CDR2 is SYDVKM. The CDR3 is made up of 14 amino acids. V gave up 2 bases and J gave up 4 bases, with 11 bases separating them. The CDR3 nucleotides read TGTGCCAGCAGTTTAAGGGCACAAGGCTATGGCTACACCTTC. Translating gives CASSLRAQGYGYTF.

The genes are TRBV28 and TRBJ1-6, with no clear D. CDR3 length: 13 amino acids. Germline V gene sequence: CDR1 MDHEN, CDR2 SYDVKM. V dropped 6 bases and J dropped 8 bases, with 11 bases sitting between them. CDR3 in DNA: TGTGCCAGCAGCCCCAGGTCCGATTCACCCCTCCACTTT. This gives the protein CASSPRSDSPLHF.